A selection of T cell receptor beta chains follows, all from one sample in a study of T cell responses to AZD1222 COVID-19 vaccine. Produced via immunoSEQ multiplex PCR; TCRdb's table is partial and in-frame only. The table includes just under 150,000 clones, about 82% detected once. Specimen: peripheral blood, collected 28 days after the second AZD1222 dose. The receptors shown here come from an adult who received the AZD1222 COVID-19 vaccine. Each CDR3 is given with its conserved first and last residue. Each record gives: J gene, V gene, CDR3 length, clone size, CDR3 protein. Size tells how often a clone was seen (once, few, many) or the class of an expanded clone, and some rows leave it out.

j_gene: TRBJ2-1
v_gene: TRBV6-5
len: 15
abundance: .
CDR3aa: CASSLQGYSYNEQFF

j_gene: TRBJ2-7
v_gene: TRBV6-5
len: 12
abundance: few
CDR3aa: CASGTPGYEQYF

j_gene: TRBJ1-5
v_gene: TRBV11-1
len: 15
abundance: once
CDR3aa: CASSLDGLPHQPQHF

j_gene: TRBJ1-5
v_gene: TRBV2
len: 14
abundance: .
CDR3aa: CASMLGQGHQPQHF

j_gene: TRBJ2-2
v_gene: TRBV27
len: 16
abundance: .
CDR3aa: CASSLETGWNTGELFF

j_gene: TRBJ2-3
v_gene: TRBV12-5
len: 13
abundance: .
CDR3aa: CASALGGTDTQYF

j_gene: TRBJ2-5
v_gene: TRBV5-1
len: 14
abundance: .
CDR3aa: CASSFTSPRETQYF

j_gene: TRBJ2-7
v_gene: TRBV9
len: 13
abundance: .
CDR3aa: CASSSGDYYEQYF

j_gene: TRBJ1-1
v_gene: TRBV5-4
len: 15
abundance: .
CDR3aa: CASSLDRGLYTEAFF

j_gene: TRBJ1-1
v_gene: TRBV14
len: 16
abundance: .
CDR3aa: CASSQAWTGINTEAFF

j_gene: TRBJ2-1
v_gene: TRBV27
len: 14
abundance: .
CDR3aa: CASSLQADYNEQFF